Only one count was recorded for the clone carrying this T cell receptor beta chain. Residents of over 20 US areas, aged 18 to 89 years, made up the participants. Cohorts were based on clinical histories the participants reported. Two negative PCRs, clearance, or symptom resolution were required of recovered Cohort 3 donors. The data derive from a study of blood T cell repertoires in COVID-19. Original data processing: Scientists estimated how many nucleated cells there were by amplifying reference gene primers. Libraries were prepared by immunoSEQ multiplex PCR; TCRdb keeps only in-frame clonotypes and omits some of them. The V and J calls and the clone size are those of that table, but D and trimming were determined from the DNA. The sample has a few hundred thousand clones, around 87% seen once. Germline CDR1 is LGHNA and CDR2 is YSLEER. V dropped 4 bases and J dropped 11 bases, with 20 bases sitting between them. The CDR3 length is 15 residues.

The V call is TRBV4-3, the J call TRBJ2-2; tentative D call: TRBD1 (6 bases). The sequence came from a woman in her forties or fifties who had recovered from COVID-19. The sequencing sample was made of PBMCs or T cells enriched from blood (not recorded which). The CDR3 nucleotides read TGCGCCAGCAGCCCTAACACCTTTACAGGGCTTGAGCTGTTTTTT. This gives the protein CASSPNTFTGLELFF.